A selection of T cell receptor beta chains follows, all from one sample in a study of PD-1 blockade in classical Hodgkin lymphoma. The method was immunoSEQ multiplex PCR; TCRdb's version includes in-frame clones alone and lacks a portion of them. Of some 16,000 clones listed, roughly 67% are singletons. Sequenced material: peripheral blood mononuclear cells (PBMCs), taken before the second cycle of nivolumab. Receptors were obtained from a human donor with classical Hodgkin lymphoma. CDR3s include the opening cysteine and the closing phenylalanine or tryptophan. D genes are given only for firm matches. The size field is filled for only some rows; it gives once, few, many or a size class.

size | D | J | length | V | CDR3 | DNA
few | TRBD2 | TRBJ2-1 | 14 | TRBV15 | CATSVAGAYNEQFF | TGTGCCACCAGCGTAGCGGGAGCTTACAATGAGCAGTTCTTC
. | . | TRBJ1-3 | 16 | TRBV11-2 | CASRFTDSSSGNTIYF | TGTGCCAGCAGATTTACCGACAGCAGCTCTGGAAACACCATATATTTT
. | . | TRBJ2-3 | 14 | TRBV27 | CASRQERATDTQYF | TGTGCCAGCAGACAGGAGCGGGCAACAGATACGCAGTATTTT
. | . | TRBJ2-3 | 10 | TRBV29-1 | CSVDTDTQYF | TGCAGCGTTGATACAGATACGCAGTATTTT
. | TRBD2 | TRBJ2-2 | 16 | TRBV5-1 | CASSLDGGEYTGELFF | TGCGCCAGCAGCTTGGACGGGGGGGAGTACACCGGGGAGCTGTTTTTT
. | TRBD1 | TRBJ1-4 | 16 | TRBV4-1 | CASSQYDRGAGEKLFF | TGCGCCAGCAGCCAATACGACAGGGGCGCAGGAGAAAAACTGTTTTTT
few | TRBD1 | TRBJ2-1 | 15 | TRBV4-3 | CASSPGQGEGYEQFF | TGCGCCAGCAGCCCCGGACAGGGGGAGGGGTATGAGCAGTTCTTC
. | . | TRBJ1-4 | 14 | TRBV28 | CASSPSPRGEKLFF | TGTGCCAGCAGTCCCTCCCCTCGGGGGGAAAAACTGTTTTTT
medium-sized | . | TRBJ1-1 | 17 | TRBV2 | CASSEARGTSRNTEAFF | TGTGCCAGCAGTGAAGCCCGGGGGACTAGTAGGAACACTGAAGCTTTCTTT
. | . | TRBJ2-4 | 14 | TRBV11-2 | CASSLGVAKNIQYF | TGTGCCAGCAGCTTGGGGGTAGCCAAAAACATTCAGTACTTC
few | . | TRBJ2-2 | 13 | TRBV5-8 | CASSLWETGELFF | TGTGCCAGCAGCTTGTGGGAGACCGGGGAGCTGTTTTTT
once | . | TRBJ2-1 | 13 | TRBV11-2 | CASSLVSGYEQFF | TGTGCCAGCAGCTTAGTTTCCGGTTATGAGCAGTTCTTC